The entry below describes one T cell receptor beta chain. This receptor's antigen is unknown. No much larger clonotype is one base removed from it; base qualities were not supplied. Trimming removed 3 bases from V and 7 bases from J, leaving 4 bases between the germline ends. The CDR3, cysteine through phenylalanine, is 11 amino acids long. The kept DNA is CDR3 alone, 33 bases in frame from the first base. CDR1 and CDR2 are drawn from the germline V gene: SNHLY, FYNNEI. The data were taken from a study of blood T cells in healthy people across ages (dated by TCRdb to 2013 to 2016). Study-level background: In model experiments, roughly one uniquely barcoded TCR beta cDNA molecule per two T cells was captured by template switching. Using the same blood draw, the study looked at two additional independent replicas of 1 million unique cDNA reads for two donors, one aged 18 to 30 and the other aged 80 or older. Four age groups were formed from the donors: young (average approximately 16 years), middle-aged (around 41), aged (over 55) and long-lived (approximately 78). Age-related changes in TCR beta repertoire diversity were measured in the study by deep sequencing normalized with unique cDNA molecular identifiers. To avoid experimental bias, donors of different ages were randomly spread across the sequencing lanes. Study-level results and caveats: The CMV infection status of donors was not known, potentially confounding age-related changes in expanded clonotypes. Compared with the aged group, the long-lived group had more naive CD4+ T cells, fewer expanded clones and increased TCR diversity, a pattern suggesting age selection. Bulk unsorted PBMC profiling prevented conclusive comparison of naive and antigen-experienced compartments. Total diversity estimates from one million sequenced T cells were considered lower bounds and underestimates. Observed TCR beta diversity correlated strongly with the percentage of naive T cells measured by flow cytometry. As age increased, observed TCR beta diversity per million T cells dropped in a roughly linear way, and a significant reduction was already evident by age roughly 40.

To prepare the library, 5' RACE was applied. Instrument used: Illumina HiSeq 2500. A second PCR of about 7 to 12 cycles was performed with a sample-barcoded 5' primer and a J-beta primer mix. A unique molecular identifier was introduced onto each TCR beta cDNA molecule by a template-switch 5' adaptor carrying 12 random nucleotides. Each sample yielded at least 2.5 million CDR3-containing paired-end reads. The Mint cDNA synthesis kit, primed by a TRBC-specific oligonucleotide, was used to synthesize first-strand cDNA from all RNA. After uracil-DNA glycosylase treatment, a first 18-cycle PCR used universal primers M1SS and BC2_uni_R on all cDNA. The published analysis was carried out like this. Each sample was normalized by randomly selecting 1 million high-quality reads, each carrying a distinct molecular identifier. Reads with shared molecular identifiers were discarded instead of being binned into consensus sequences. MiTCR, with a Q25 quality threshold and the strictest error-elimination algorithm, was used for CDR3 identification, clonotype clustering and error correction. A nonparametric unseen species model using Euler transformation provided a lower-bound estimate of total TCR beta diversity. The public reads were run again by TCRdb, first through fastp at Q25 and then through MiXCR, and only productive beta chains were kept. Rows are unified per CDR3 protein, each entry keeping the most common DNA and genes. TCRdb, not the original authors, processed these V and J calls. Within this sample are 380,000 or so distinct CDR3 sequences, with 45% to 65% of them counted one time only. The ten largest account for roughly 51% of the sample.

Donors were 39 systemically healthy Caucasian individuals from Russia aged roughly 6 to 100 years. Each donor gave around 9 milliliters of peripheral blood, collected into EDTA-treated Vacutainer tubes. PBMCs were isolated by Ficoll-Paque density-gradient centrifugation, with at least 7 million obtained per sample. Total RNA, at least 5 micrograms per sample, was extracted from PBMCs with Trizol reagent. For every donor, an aliquot of PBMCs went through flow cytometry to measure the percentages of naive CD45RAhigh/CD27high T cells. The TCR originated in a man in his sixties in good health. The rearrangement combines TRBV2 with TRBJ2-1; the D gene assignment is ambiguous. The source material was blood. CDR3 loop: CASSDNNEQFF. The DNA is as follows: TGTGCCAGCAGTGATAATAATGAGCAGTTCTTC.